This T cell receptor beta chain was found in a study of OX40 agonist ivuxolimab in advanced cancers. For context, the study as a whole: The costimulatory receptor OX40 (CD134) was targeted by ivuxolimab, a fully human IgG2 agonistic monoclonal antibody. Intravenous ivuxolimab was administered to patients every 2 weeks at six dose levels: 0.01, 0.1, 0.3, 1.5, 3 and 10 mg/kg. Peripheral TCRbeta sequencing aimed to test whether ivuxolimab altered TCR sequence diversity and caused clonal T-cell expansion. The monotherapy dose-escalation portion (N ≈ 55 patients) of the phase I ivuxolimab trial is reported in the paper. Of the roughly 53 patients in dose escalation, about 20 had hepatocellular carcinoma, about 15 had melanoma, 9 had renal cell carcinoma and 9 had head and neck cancer. In the dose-escalation cohort, 82.7% of patients were male, and the mean age was around 60 years, with a range of about 23 to 85. Patients were allowed to have had prior anti-PD-1, anti-PD-L1 or anti-CTLA-4 therapy, and approximately 37% of the dose-escalation patients had been treated with checkpoint inhibitors. Partial responses were achieved by three dose-escalation patients, of whom one had hepatocellular carcinoma and two had cutaneous melanoma. Here is what the overall study found, with its caveats: In partial responders in the 0.1-3.0 mg/kg groups, normalized peripheral clonal expansion was found to be among the lowest, especially among CD8+ T cells. On average, CD8+ T cells showed more expanded clones than CD4+ T cells after ivuxolimab. At doses from 0.1 to 3.0 mg/kg, clonal expansion was seen in both CD4+ and CD8+ blood T cells between baseline and week 6. The antigen specificity of the peripheral T cells that underwent clonal expansion was not determined. Low levels of normalized T-cell clonal expansion were also seen in some nonresponding patients.

V and J are trimmed by 5 bases and 1 base, and the gene matches miss 7 bases of the junction. The CDR3 measures 15 amino acids from cysteine to phenylalanine. The sequence is cut down to CDR3 DNA, 45 bases in frame from base 1. The germline V gene gives CDR1 as LGHNA and CDR2 as YNFKEQ. This clone showed up just once. No cognate antigen has been identified for it. Base qualities are not at hand, and no much larger clone is one base apart. The trial excluded patients who had a history of autoimmune disease or were on systemic immunosuppression. Peripheral blood for TCR sequencing was collected from all dose cohorts at baseline, on cycle 4 day 1, and on cycle 7 day 1. The samples were taken from a phase I, first-in-human, multicenter, open-label dose-escalation trial of ivuxolimab. Adults with locally advanced or metastatic melanoma, renal cell, hepatocellular, or head and neck squamous cell carcinoma were enrolled in the trial. Before TCR sequencing, CD4+ and CD8+ T cells were separately sorted from peripheral blood.

For sequencing of the TCRbeta CDR3 region, genomic DNA was extracted from the sorted cells. The immunoSEQ Assay was used to sequence the TCRbeta CDR3 regions. TCRdb mirrors the immuneACCESS table, restricted to in-frame sequences. Some clones are absent from its copies; in checked studies, under half trace to an unresolved V gene, and the reason for the others is unknown. This sample gives roughly 26,000 clones in total; more than 75% of them show up just once. Clones ranked in the top ten supply roughly a quarter of the sample. The rearrangement combines TRBV4-2 with TRBJ1-2; the junction holds 7 bases that match TRBD1. This TCR was recovered from an adult with an advanced solid tumor such as melanoma, head and neck, liver or kidney cancer. The specimen comprised CD4+ or CD8+ T cells sorted from blood, sampled in a trial of the OX40 agonist ivuxolimab. The CDR3 amino acid sequence is: CASSDGTVLNYGYTF. The DNA sequence is TGTGCCAGCAGCGACGGGACAGTTCTTAACTATGGCTACACCTTC.